The 27 T cell receptor beta chains below all came from one sample that was sequenced in a study of metastatic and nonmetastatic thyroid tumors. Thyroid surgery had not been preceded by any treatment in any patient. TCRdb recomputed clones from the PCR reads via MiXCR. The sample has approximately 32,000 clones, approximately 15% seen once. Sequencing was performed on blood. Receptors were obtained from a male donor with papillary thyroid cancer or a benign thyroid nodule (not recorded which). Some clones in this sample may be carry-over from other donors' samples.

This clone was detected ten times or more. The gene calls are TRBV10-3 and TRBJ1-1; perhaps TRBD1 as D (5 bases). This CDR3 spans 13 amino acids. V lost 7 bases, J lost 5 bases, and 14 bases lay in between. Germline CDR1 ENHRY, CDR2 SYGVKD. In DNA form, the CDR3 reads TGTGCCATCACCTTGGGGGAGAAAACTGAAGCTTTCTTT. Its protein product is CAITLGEKTEAFF.

This clone has ten or more counts. This chain joins TRBV4-1 and TRBJ2-7; D remains unclear. This CDR3 is built from 15 residues. V shed 1 base and J shed 2 bases, with 12 bases lying between them. Germline V gives CDR1 MGHRA, CDR2 YSYEKL. CDR3 nucleotide sequence: TGCGCCAGCAGCCAAGGAGGAGTGGGCACCTACGAGCAGTACTTC. Translating it yields CASSQGGVGTYEQYF.

In this sample, this clone turned up many times. This chain joins TRBV11-3 and TRBJ1-4; no clear D. Trimming removed 3 bases at V and 8 bases at J, with 7 bases between. This CDR3 is 12 amino acids long. Germline CDR1 reads SGHNT; CDR2 reads YENEEA. CDR3 residues: CASSLTREKLFF. For the CDR3, the DNA is TGTGCCAGCAGCTTGACAAGGGAAAAACTGTTTTTT.

This clone appeared many times. The chain uses TRBV20-1 and TRBJ1-6; 7 bases match TRBD1. The junction had 5 bases not matched to a gene; V was cut back by 7 bases and J by 8 bases. Germline V lookup: CDR1 DFQATT, CDR2 SNEGSKA (reference sequence). The CDR3 loop spans 12 amino acids. The CDR3: CSGGTADSPLHF. The CDR3 DNA follows: TGCAGTGGGGGGACAGCGGATTCACCCCTCCACTTT.

The chain is built from TRBV9 and TRBJ2-7; possibly TRBD1 for D (6 bases). Germline lookup yields CDR1 SGDLS and CDR2 YYNGEE. The CDR3 has 14 residues. V shed 0 bases and J shed 2 bases, with 9 bases lying between them. CDR3 bases: TGTGCCAGCAGCGTAGGACAGGCTCCCTACGAGCAGTACTTC. Its protein is CASSVGQAPYEQYF.

This clone was seen repeatedly, ten times or more. The V and J genes are TRBV11-1 and TRBJ2-6; tentatively, D is TRBD1 (5 bases). This CDR3 contains 18 residues. CDR1 and CDR2 (germline): SGHAT, FQDESV (reference sequence). V shed 6 bases and J shed 2 bases, with 20 bases lying between them. The CDR3 DNA reads as TGTGCCAGCAGTCCCCGAGCCGCCAGGGCTACTGGGGCCAACGTCCTGACTTTC. Protein: CASSPRAARATGANVLTF.

About this clone itself: Other DNA variants within this sample encode the same CDR3. The rearrangement uses TRBV28 and TRBJ1-3, with D possibly TRBD1 on 6 matching bases. Trimming shortened V by 11 bases and J by 7 bases, and 24 bases separated the two germline ends. CDR1 MDHEN and CDR2 SYDVKM come from the germline V gene. CDR3 size: 15 residues. The CDR3 loop reads CAGNPHSDSENTIYF. CDR3 nucleotide sequence: TGTGCCGGGAATCCTCATTCGGACAGCGAGAACACCATATATTTT.

This clone was seen ten or more times. The rearrangement joins TRBV13 to TRBJ2-1; TRBD2 aligns across 7 bases. Unmatched junction bases numbered 4, after V lost 0 bases and J lost 14 bases. The CDR3 is 12 residues long. CDR1 and CDR2 (germline): PRHDT, FYEKMQ (reference sequence). The CDR3 loop is CASSLGAGVEFF. CDR3 coding DNA: TGTGCCAGCAGCTTAGGGGCGGGAGTGGAGTTCTTC. Filled out from reference TRBV13 and TRBJ2-1, the complete variable domain reads AAGVIQSPRHLIKEKRETATLKCYPIPRHDTVYWYQQGPGQDPQFLISFYEKMQSDKGSIPDRFSAQQFSDYHSELNMSSLELGDSALYFCASSLGAGVEFFGPGTRLTVL.

By share, this clone ranks as medium-sized (0.01 to 0.1%). The J gene is TRBJ2-7, the V gene TRBV6-2 or TRBV6-3, with D possibly being TRBD2 (6 bases). Germline CDR1 reads MNHEY; CDR2 reads SVGEGT. Trimming took 6 bases from V and 4 from J, leaving 19 bases between them. The CDR3 loop spans 15 amino acids. The CDR3 sequence: CASSSPGGVGYEQYF. The CDR3 DNA sequence: TGTGCCAGCAGCTCCCCCGGAGGGGTTGGGTACGAGCAGTACTTC.

Ten or more counts support this clone. The chain is built from TRBV11-2 and TRBJ2-5, with D unclear. Germline CDR1 and CDR2: SGHAT and FQNNGV. The CDR3 spans 13 residues. V gave up 4 bases and J gave up 5 bases, with 11 bases separating them. This CDR3 is CASSSLPRETQYF. The CDR3 DNA reads TGTGCCAGCAGCTCCCTCCCTCGCGAGACCCAGTACTTC.

Worth noting for this clone: A junction boundary mismatches the germline segment, possibly from a read error. The V call is TRBV6-2 or TRBV6-3, the J call TRBJ2-5; D unresolved. The CDR3 sequence is 15 residues long. Germline V gene lookup returns CDR1 MNHEY and CDR2 SVGEGT. CDR3 in amino acids: CACSPYGSRGETQYF. CDR3 in DNA: TGTGCCTGCAGCCCCTACGGTAGCCGAGGCGAGACCCAGTACTTC.

In regard to this clone: Germline is not matched at one junction end, which may reflect a read error. The chain has TRBV6-4 and TRBJ2-7; D uncertain. From germline, CDR1 is MRHNA and CDR2 SNTAGT. The length of the CDR3 is 15 residues. CDR3 coding DNA: TGTGCCACCAGTGACGCTCGTTGGGCTTTCTACGAGCAGTACTTC. This codes for CATSDARWAFYEQYF.

This clone occurred many times. The CDR3 protein is CASSYSTMSTSTDTQYF. The CDR3, as DNA: TGTGCCAGCAGTTACTCGACCATGTCGACTAGCACAGATACGCAGTATTTT. This chain uses TRBV6-2 or TRBV6-3 with TRBJ2-3, with D hard to call. Looked up from germline, CDR1 is MNHEY and CDR2 is SVGEGT. V was pared by 0 bases and J by 0 bases, with 13 bases between. CDR3 length: 17 amino acids.

Ten or more counts support this clone. CDR3 bases: TGCGCCAGCAGCCGAGGACAGCCCAGTTCACCCCTCCACTTT. Translated: CASSRGQPSSPLHF. This sequence joins TRBV4-3 and TRBJ1-6, with D possibly being TRBD1 (6 bases). The CDR3 is 14 amino acids. Germline assignment: CDR1 LGHNA and CDR2 YSLEER. Deletions cut 4 bases from V and 9 bases from J, with 13 bases between.

This clone was detected ten times or more. The chain links TRBV4-1 to TRBJ2-7; 8 positions match TRBD1. Germline V gives CDR1 MGHRA, CDR2 YSYEKL. J was trimmed by 2 bases and V by 1 base; bases with no gene match: 4. This CDR3 contains 15 residues. CDR3 nucleotide sequence: TGCGCCAGCAGCCAAGCCGGGACAGGAGCCTACGAGCAGTACTTC. Amino acid sequence: CASSQAGTGAYEQYF.

This clone was recorded at least ten times. J is TRBJ1-2 and V is TRBV4-3, with a tentative D call TRBD1 (5 bases). V dropped 0 bases and J dropped 2 bases, with 13 bases sitting between them. CDR3 length: 16 residues. Looked up from germline, CDR1 is LGHNA and CDR2 is YSLEER. CDR3 region: CASSQDLAGNNYGYTF. The CDR3 region has the DNA TGCGCCAGCAGCCAAGATTTGGCAGGGAACAACTATGGCTACACCTTC.

This clone came up many times. The chain combines TRBV6-1 with TRBJ2-3, with TRBD2 matching over 7 bases. CDR3 size: 13 residues. Trimming at V came to 8 bases and at J to 3 bases, leaving 5 bases not matched to a gene. Per germline, CDR1 MNHNS and CDR2 SASEGT. Here the CDR3 DNA reads TGTGCCAGCTGGGGGGGGAGAACAGATACGCAGTATTTT. Its translation is CASWGGRTDTQYF.

This clone was detected many times. This chain connects TRBV6-1 to TRBJ2-1; tentative D call: TRBD2 (6 bases). V was shortened by 4 bases and J by 4 bases, with 17 bases between the two germline ends. There are 16 residues in the CDR3. Germline-derived CDR1 and CDR2 are MNHNS and SASEGT. CDR3 protein: CASSGLEGRIYNEQFF. CDR3 DNA: TGTGCCAGCAGTGGTCTGGAGGGGCGCATTTACAATGAGCAGTTCTTC.

This clone was recorded many times. The chain has TRBV10-2 and TRBJ1-1, with TRBD1 identical over 7 bases. The CDR3 consists of 12 residues. Germline V CDR1 and CDR2: WSHSY, SAAADI. V dropped 4 bases and J dropped 8; count of bases not matched to a gene: 4. CDR3 sequence: CASSGADREAFF. The CDR3 nucleotides are TGCGCCAGCAGTGGCGCGGACAGGGAAGCTTTCTTT.

This clone was seen ten or more times. The J gene is TRBJ2-5, the V gene TRBV28, with 8 nucleotides matching TRBD1. The CDR3 has 13 residues. The V gene's germline CDR1 is MDHEN and CDR2 SYDVKM. Trimming at V came to 6 bases and at J to 3 bases, leaving 3 bases not matched to a gene. Here the CDR3 reads CASSQGAEETQYF. Here the CDR3 DNA reads TGTGCCAGCAGCCAGGGGGCTGAAGAGACCCAGTACTTC.

There are many counts of this clone. The chain employs TRBV6-1 and TRBJ2-1; 9 bases are a match to TRBD2. The V gene end was trimmed by 8 bases and the J gene end by 7 bases; junction bases not matched to a gene: 9. Germline V gives CDR1 MNHNS, CDR2 SASEGT. CDR3 length: 14 amino acids. The DNA of the CDR3 is TGTGCCAGCGGCGTAGCGGGAGTTATGAATGAGCAGTTCTTC. This codes for CASGVAGVMNEQFF.

This clone was counted many times. The V and J genes are TRBV6-4 and TRBJ2-1; possible D gene TRBD1, 6 bases. The CDR3 loop spans 19 amino acids. The germline CDR1 and CDR2 sequences are MRHNA and SNTAGT. Trimming removed 4 bases at V and 4 bases at J, with 26 bases between. CDR3 protein: CASSGRFRGRGSGYNEQFF. In nucleotides, the CDR3 is TGTGCCAGCAGTGGGCGGTTCAGGGGTCGAGGGAGTGGGTACAATGAGCAGTTCTTC.

A remark on this clone: The junction and the germline gene differ at one end; a read error may be behind it. The chain uses TRBV28 and TRBJ2-7; either TRBD1 or TRBD2 may supply D (6 bases each). This CDR3 has 15 amino acids. Germline V gene data show CDR1 as MDHEN and CDR2 as SYDVKM. DNA for the CDR3: TGTGCCAGCCGTTTAACGGCCTCCGGGGGCTACGTGCAGTACTTC. Translation gives CASRLTASGGYVQYF.

This clone was picked up many times. The chain combines TRBV20-1 with TRBJ1-4, with 12 positions matching TRBD1. Germline CDR1 reads DFQATT; CDR2 reads SNEGSKA (reference sequence). The CDR3 contains 17 residues. The trim removed 6 bases at V and 5 bases at J, leaving 13 bases unmatched. CDR3 sequence reads: CSAPGQGASDVNEKLFF. The CDR3 DNA reads TGCAGTGCCCCGGGACAGGGGGCGTCCGATGTGAATGAAAAACTGTTTTTT.

With respect to this clone: A junction boundary mismatches the germline segment, possibly from a read error. This rearrangement joins TRBV10-3 to TRBJ2-7; D perhaps matches TRBD2 (5 bases). The CDR3 covers 14 residues. The germline V gene has CDR1 ENHRY and CDR2 SYGVKD. The CDR3 protein is CALIPSGSSDEQYF. The CDR3 DNA follows: TGTGCCCTCATCCCGAGCGGTAGCTCCGACGAGCAGTACTTC.

This clone is medium-sized (0.01 to 0.1%) in the sample. The chain uses TRBV28 and TRBJ2-1; D uncertain. The ends were cut back, 6 bases at V and 0 bases at J, with 12 bases in the middle. This CDR3 region has 15 residues. From germline, CDR1 is MDHEN and CDR2 SYDVKM. CDR3 amino acids: CASSPIESSYNEQFF. The DNA of the CDR3 is TGTGCCAGCAGCCCCATCGAAAGCTCCTACAATGAGCAGTTCTTC. Full variable domain (remainder filled in from reference TRBV28 and TRBJ2-1): DVKVTQSSRYLVKRTGEKVFLECVQDMDHENMFWYRQDPGLGLRLIYFSYDVKMKEKGDIPEGYSVSREKKERFSLILESASTNQTSMYLCASSPIESSYNEQFFGPGTRLTVL.

In this sample, this clone turned up many times. V usage is TRBV27 and J usage is TRBJ2-2; D is undetermined. Trimming cost V 6 bases and J 6 bases, with 11 bases left between them. This CDR3 contains 13 residues. Germline V gene sequence: CDR1 MNHEY, CDR2 SMNVEV (reference sequence). The CDR3 spells CASRTQLAGELFF. The CDR3 DNA reads TGTGCCAGCAGAACCCAGCTAGCCGGGGAGCTGTTTTTT.